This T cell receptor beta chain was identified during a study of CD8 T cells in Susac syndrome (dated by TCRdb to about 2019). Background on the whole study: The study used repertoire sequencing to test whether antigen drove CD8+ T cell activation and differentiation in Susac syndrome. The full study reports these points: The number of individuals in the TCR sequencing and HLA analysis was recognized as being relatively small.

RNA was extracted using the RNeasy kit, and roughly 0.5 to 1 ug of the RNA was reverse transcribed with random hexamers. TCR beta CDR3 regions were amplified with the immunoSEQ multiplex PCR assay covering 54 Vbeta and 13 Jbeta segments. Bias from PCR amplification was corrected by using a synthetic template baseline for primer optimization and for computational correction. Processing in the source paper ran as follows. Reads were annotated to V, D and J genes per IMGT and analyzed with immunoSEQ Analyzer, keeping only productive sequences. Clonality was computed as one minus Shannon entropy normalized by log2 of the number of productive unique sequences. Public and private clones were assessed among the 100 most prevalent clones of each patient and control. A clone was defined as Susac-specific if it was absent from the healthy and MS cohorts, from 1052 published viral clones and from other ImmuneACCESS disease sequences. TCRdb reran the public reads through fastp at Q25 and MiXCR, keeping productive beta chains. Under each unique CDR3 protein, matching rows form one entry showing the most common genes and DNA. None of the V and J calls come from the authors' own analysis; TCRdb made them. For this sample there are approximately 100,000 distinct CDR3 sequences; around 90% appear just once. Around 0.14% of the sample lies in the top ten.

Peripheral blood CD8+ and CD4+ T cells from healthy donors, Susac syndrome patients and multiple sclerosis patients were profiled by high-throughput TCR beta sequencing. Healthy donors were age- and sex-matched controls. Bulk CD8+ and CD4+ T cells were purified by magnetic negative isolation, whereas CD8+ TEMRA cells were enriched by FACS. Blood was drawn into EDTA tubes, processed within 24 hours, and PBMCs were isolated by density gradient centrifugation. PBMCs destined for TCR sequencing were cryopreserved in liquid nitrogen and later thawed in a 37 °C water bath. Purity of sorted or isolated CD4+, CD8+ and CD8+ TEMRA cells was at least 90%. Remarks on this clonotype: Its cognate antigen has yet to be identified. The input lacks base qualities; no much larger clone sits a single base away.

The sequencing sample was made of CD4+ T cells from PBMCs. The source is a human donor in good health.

The encoded CDR3 is CSANPRGTGTEAFF. The nucleotide sequence is given as TGCAGTGCAAACCCAAGGGGGACAGGGACTGAAGCTTTCTTT. The chain is encoded by TRBV20-1 joined to TRBJ1-1, and TRBD1 aligns with 9 junction nucleotides. CDR1 and CDR2, looked up from the germline V gene (reference sequence), are DFQATT and SNEGSKA. Germline trimming amounts to 6 bases on V and 5 bases on J, with 10 as the count of junction bases outside the gene matches. Its CDR3 holds 14 amino acids, cysteine through phenylalanine. Of all the DNA, just the CDR3 is kept, 42 bases in frame from base 1.